The sample holds one count of the clone carrying this TCR beta chain. The antigen is undetermined. The sample belongs to a study of CD8 T cells in Susac syndrome. Findings and caveats of the study: It was acknowledged by the study that relatively few individuals were included in its TCR sequencing and HLA analysis.

The CDR3 is made up of 18 amino acids. Trimming cost V 6 bases and J 4 bases, with 25 bases left between them. Germline CDR1 reads MNHEY; CDR2 reads SMNVEV (reference sequence). Random-hexamer reverse transcription was applied to about 0.45 to 1 ug RNA. TCRdb reanalysed the immunoSEQ multiplex PCR reads using MiXCR and keeps one entry per CDR3 protein. The data contain some 400,000 distinct CDR3 sequences, around 85% of them seen just once; the ten biggest clones take up more than 0.09%. CD8+ and CD4+ blood T cells underwent TCR beta sequencing. The sequencing sample was made of CD8+ T cells from PBMCs. The chain is built from TRBV27 and TRBJ2-1; D not resolved. This TCR was recovered from a human donor with multiple sclerosis. Here the CDR3 reads CASSPWPPERTSYNEQFF. As DNA, the CDR3 is TGTGCCAGCAGCCCCTGGCCGCCAGAACGAACCTCATACAATGAGCAGTTCTTC.